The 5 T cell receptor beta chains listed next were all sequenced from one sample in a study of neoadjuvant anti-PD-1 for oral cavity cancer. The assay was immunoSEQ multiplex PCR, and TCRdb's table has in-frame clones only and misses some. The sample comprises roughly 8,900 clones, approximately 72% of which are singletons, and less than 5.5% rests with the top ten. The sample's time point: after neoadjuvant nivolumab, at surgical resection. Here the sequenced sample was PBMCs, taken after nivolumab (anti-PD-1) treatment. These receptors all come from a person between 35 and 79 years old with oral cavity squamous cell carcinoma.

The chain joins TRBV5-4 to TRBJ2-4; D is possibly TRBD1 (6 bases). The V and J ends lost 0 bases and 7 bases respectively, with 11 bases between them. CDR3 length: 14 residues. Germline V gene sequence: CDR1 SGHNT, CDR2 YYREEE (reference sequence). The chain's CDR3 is CASSLAGAQNIQYF. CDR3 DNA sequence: TGTGCCAGCAGCTTGGCAGGGGCACAGAACATTCAGTACTTC.

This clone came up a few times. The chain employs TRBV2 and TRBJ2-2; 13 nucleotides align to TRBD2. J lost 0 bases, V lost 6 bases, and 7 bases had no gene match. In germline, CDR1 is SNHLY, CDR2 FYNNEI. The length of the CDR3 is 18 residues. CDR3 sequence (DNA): TGTGCCAGCAGCGGGACTAGCGGGGCCCTCGCGAACACCGGGGAGCTGTTTTTT. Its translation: CASSGTSGALANTGELFF.

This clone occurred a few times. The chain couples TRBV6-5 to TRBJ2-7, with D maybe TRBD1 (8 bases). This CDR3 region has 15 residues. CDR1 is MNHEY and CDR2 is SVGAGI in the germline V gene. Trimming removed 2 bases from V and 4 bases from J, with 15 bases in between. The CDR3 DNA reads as TGTGCCAGCAGTTACAACAGGGGGGGAGGGTACGAGCAGTACTTC. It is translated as CASSYNRGGGYEQYF.

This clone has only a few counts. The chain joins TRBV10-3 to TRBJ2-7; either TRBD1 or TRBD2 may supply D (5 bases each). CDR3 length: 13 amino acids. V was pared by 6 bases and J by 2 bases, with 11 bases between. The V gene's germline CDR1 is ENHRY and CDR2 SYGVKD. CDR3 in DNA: TGTGCCATCAGCCGGGACGTAGCCTACGAGCAGTACTTC. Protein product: CAISRDVAYEQYF.

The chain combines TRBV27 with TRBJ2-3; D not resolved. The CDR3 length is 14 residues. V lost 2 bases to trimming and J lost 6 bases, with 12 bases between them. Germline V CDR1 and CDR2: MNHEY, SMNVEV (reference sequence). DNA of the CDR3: TGTGCCAGCAGTTTAGGGCCGCAGACGGATACGCAGTATTTT. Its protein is CASSLGPQTDTQYF.